The T cell receptor beta chain described here comes from a study of control samples from healthy donors and cancer patients. The sample holds a few counts of this clone. CDR1 and CDR2 (germline): SGDLS, YYNGEE. J was trimmed by 8 bases and V by 1 base; bases with no gene match: 4. This CDR3 has 14 residues. Assay: immunoSEQ multiplex PCR; the TCRdb copy retains only in-frame clones and omits some. This table has about 60,000 clones, roughly 85% appearing once. This TCR was recovered from a man aged 35-49 years in good health. Sequences were obtained from blood. The chain uses TRBV9 and TRBJ2-1; 9 bases fit TRBD2. The CDR3 DNA reads TGTGCCAGCAGCGTAAGCGGGGGGTGGGATGAGCAGTTCTTC. Amino acid sequence: CASSVSGGWDEQFF.